This T cell receptor (beta chain) was observed in a study of blood T cell repertoires in COVID-19. Whole-study context: Spain, Italy and the United States supplied samples that represented acute and convalescent COVID-19. The analysed material was cDNA or gDNA that came from T cells, B-cell-depleted T cells, or PBMCs.

V shed 0 bases and J shed 4 bases, with 12 bases lying between them. CDR1 is MNHEY, CDR2 SVGEGT, per germline. CDR3 length: 15 residues. This clone has only one observation. Other DNA sequences from this sample encode an identical CDR3 as well. The authors' processing: Amplification with reference gene primers provided the estimates of nucleated cell counts. The method was immunoSEQ multiplex PCR; TCRdb's version includes in-frame clones alone and lacks a portion of them. V and J calls and clone size are those listed in that table; D and trimming were worked out from the DNA. The repertoire has a few hundred thousand clones, about 90% of them found once; the top ten carry approximately 7.8%.

This sequence joins TRBV6-2 or TRBV6-3 and TRBJ1-1, with TRBD1 as a possible D gene (5 bases). The sequencing input was peripheral blood. This TCR was sampled from a woman aged 50 to 65 who had recovered from COVID-19. The CDR3 region has the DNA TGTGCCAGCAGTTACTCGATAAGGGGACTCACTGAAGCTTTCTTT. Translated: CASSYSIRGLTEAFF.